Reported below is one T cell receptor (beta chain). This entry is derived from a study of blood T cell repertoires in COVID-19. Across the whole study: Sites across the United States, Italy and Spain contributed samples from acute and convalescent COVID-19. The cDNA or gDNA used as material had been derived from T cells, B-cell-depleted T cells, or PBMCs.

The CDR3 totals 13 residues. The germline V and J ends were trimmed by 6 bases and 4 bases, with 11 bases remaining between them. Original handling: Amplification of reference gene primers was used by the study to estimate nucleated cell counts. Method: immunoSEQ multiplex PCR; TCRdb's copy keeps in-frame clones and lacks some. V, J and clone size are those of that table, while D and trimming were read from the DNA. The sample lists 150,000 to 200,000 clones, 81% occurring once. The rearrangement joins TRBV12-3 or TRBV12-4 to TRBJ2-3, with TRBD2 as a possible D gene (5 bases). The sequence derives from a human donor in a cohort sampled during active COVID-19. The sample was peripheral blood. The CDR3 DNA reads TGTGCCAGCAGCTCACTAGGTGCAGATACGCAGTATTTT. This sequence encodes CASSSLGADTQYF.